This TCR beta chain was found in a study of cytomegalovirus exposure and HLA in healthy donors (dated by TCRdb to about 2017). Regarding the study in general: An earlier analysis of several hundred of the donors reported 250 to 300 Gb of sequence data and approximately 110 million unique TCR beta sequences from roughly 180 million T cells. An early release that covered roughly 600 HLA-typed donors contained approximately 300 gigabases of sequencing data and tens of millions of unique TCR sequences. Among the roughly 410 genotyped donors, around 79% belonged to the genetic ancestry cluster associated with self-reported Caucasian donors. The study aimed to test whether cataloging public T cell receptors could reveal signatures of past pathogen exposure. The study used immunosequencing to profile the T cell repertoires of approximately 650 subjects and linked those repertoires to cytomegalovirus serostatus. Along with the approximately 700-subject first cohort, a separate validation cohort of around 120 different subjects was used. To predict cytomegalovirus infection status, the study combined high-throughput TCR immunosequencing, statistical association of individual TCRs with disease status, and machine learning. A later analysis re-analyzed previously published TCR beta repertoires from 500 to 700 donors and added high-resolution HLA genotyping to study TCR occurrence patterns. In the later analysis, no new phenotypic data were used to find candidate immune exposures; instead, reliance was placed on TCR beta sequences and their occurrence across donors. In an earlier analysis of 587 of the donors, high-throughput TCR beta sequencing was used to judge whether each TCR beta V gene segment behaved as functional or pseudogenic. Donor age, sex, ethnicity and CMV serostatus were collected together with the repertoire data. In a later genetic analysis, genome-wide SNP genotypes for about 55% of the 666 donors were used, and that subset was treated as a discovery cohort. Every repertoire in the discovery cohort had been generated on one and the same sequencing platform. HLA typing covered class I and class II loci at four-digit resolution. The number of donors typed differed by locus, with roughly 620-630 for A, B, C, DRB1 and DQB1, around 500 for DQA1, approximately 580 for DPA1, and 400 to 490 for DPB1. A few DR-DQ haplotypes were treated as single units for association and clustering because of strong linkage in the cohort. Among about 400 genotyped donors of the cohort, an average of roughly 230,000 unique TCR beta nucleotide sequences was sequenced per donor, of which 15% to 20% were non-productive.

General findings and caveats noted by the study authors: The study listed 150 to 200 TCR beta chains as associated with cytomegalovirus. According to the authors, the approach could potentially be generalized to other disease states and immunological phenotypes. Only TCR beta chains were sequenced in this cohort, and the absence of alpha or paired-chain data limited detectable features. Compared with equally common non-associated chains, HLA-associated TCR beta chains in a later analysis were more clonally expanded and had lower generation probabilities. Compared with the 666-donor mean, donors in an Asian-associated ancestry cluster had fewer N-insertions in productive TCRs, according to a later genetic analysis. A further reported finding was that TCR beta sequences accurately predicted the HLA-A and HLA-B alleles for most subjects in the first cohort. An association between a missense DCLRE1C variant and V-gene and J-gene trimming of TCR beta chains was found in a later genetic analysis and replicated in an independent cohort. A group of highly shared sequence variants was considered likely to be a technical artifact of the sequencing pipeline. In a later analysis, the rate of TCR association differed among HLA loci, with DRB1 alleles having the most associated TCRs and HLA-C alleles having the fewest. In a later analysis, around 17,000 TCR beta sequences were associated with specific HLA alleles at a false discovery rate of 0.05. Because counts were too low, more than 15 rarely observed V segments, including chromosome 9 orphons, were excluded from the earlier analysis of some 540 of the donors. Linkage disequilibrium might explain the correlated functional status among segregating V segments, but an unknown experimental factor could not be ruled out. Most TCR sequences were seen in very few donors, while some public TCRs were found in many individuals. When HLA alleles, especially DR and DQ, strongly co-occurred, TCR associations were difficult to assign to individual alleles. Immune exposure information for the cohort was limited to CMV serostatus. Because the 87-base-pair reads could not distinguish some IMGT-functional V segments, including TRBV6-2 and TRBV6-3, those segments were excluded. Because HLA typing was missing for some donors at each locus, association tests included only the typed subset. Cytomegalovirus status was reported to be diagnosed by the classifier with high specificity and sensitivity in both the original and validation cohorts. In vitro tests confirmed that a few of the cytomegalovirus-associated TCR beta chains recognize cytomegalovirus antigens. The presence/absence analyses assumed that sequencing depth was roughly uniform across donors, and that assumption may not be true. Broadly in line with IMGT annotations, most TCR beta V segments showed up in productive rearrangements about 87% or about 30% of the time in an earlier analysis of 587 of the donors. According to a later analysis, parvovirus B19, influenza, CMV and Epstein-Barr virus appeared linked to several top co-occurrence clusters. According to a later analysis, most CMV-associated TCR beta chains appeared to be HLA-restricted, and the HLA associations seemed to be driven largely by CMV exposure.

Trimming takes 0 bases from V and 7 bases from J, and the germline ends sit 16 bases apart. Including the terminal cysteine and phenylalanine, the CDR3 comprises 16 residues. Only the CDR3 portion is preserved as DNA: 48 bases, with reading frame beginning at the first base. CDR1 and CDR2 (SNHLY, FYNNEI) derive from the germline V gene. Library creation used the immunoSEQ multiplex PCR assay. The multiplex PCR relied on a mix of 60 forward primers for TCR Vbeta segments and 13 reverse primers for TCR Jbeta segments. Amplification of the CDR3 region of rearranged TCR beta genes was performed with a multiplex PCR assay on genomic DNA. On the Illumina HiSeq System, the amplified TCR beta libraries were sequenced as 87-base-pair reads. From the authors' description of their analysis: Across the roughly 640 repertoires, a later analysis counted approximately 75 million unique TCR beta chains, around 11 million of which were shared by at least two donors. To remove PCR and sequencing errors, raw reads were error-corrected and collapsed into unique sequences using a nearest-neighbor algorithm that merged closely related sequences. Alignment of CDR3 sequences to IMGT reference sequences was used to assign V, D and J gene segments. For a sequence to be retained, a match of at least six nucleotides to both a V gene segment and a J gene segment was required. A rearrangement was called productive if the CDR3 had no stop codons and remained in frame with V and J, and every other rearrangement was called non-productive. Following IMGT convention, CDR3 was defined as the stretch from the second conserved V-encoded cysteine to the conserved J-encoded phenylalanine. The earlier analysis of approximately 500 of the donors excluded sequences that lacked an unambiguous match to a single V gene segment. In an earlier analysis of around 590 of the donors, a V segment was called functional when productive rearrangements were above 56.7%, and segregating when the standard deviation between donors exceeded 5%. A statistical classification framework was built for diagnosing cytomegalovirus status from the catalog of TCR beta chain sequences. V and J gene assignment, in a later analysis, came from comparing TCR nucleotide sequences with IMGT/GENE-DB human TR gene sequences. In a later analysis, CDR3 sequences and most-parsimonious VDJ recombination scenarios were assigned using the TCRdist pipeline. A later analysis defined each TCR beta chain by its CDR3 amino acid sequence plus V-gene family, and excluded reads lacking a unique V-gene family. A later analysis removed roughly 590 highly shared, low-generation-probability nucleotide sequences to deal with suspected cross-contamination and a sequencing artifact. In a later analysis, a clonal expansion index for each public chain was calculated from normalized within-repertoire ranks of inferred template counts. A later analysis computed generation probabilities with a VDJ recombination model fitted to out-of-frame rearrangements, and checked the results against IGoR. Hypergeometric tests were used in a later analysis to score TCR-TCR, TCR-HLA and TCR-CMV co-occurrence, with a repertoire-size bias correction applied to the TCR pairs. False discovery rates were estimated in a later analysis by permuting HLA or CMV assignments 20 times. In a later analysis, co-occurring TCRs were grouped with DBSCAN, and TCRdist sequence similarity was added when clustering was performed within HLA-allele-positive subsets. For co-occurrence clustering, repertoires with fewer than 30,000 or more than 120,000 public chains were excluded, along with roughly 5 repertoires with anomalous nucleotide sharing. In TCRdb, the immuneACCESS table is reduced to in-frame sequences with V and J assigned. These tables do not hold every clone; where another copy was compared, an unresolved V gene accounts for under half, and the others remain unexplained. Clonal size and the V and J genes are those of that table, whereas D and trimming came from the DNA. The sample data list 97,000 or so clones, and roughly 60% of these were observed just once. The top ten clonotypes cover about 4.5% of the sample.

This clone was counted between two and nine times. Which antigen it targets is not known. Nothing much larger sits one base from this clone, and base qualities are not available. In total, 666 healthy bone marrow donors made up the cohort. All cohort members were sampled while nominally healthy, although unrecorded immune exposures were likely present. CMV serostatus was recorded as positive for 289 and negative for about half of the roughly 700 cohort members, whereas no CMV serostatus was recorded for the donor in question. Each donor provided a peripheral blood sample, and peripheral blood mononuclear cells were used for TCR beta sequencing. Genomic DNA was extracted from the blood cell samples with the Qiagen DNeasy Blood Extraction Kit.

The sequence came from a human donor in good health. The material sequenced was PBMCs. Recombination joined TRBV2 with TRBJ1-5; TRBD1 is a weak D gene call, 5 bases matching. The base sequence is TGTGCCAGCAGTGAAGCTCGGGCAGGGTCAAAGCAGCCCCAGCATTTT. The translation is CASSEARAGSKQPQHF.